What follows are 10 T cell receptor beta chains derived from one specimen sequenced in a study of blood T cell repertoires in COVID-19. TCRdb's copy holds only in-frame clones and misses some; the assay was immunoSEQ multiplex PCR. The table records some 330,000 clones, about 90% of them present only once. The sample was PBMCs or T cells enriched from blood (not recorded which). These receptors came from a middle-aged man in a cohort exposed to, infected with or recovered from COVID-19 (not recorded which).

The gene calls are TRBV11-1 and TRBJ1-6; weak D call: TRBD1 (6 bases). Germline CDR1 and CDR2: SGHAT and FQDESV (reference sequence). V was trimmed by 3 bases and J by 9 bases, leaving 12 bases between them. The CDR3 contains 14 residues. As DNA, the CDR3 is TGTGCCAGCAGCTTGTCAGGGGCAAGTTCACCCCTCCACTTT. It specifies CASSLSGASSPLHF.

The V call is TRBV6-1, the J call TRBJ1-6, with TRBD1 as a possible D gene (5 bases). The CDR3 is 14 amino acids. Between the trimmed V and J ends, which lost 1 base and 9 bases, there was a span of 10 bases. Germline V gene sequence: CDR1 MNHNS, CDR2 SASEGT. CDR3 coding DNA: TGTGCCAGCAGTGAAGGGGGGGGAACTTCACCCCTCCACTTT. Translation: CASSEGGGTSPLHF.

The chain employs TRBV11-2 and TRBJ2-3, with D perhaps matching TRBD2 (6 bases). V gave up 5 bases and J gave up 2 bases, with 14 bases separating them. CDR3 size: 15 residues. Germline V CDR1 and CDR2: SGHAT, FQNNGV. The CDR3 loop reads CASSPWERATDTQYF. The CDR3 DNA sequence: TGTGCCAGCAGCCCCTGGGAGCGGGCCACAGATACGCAGTATTTT.

The CDR3 here is CASSNGGGLKETQYF. CDR3 nucleotides: TGTGCCAGTAGTAATGGAGGGGGCCTAAAAGAGACCCAGTACTTC. The V call is TRBV19, the J call TRBJ2-5; a possible D gene is TRBD1 (7 bases). Between the trimmed V and J ends, which lost 4 bases and 3 bases, there was a span of 15 bases. In germline, CDR1 is LNHDA, CDR2 SQIVND (reference sequence). The CDR3 contains 15 residues.

The chain recombines TRBV7-9 with TRBJ2-5, with D tentatively TRBD1 (6 bases). CDR3 size: 13 residues. Germline V gives CDR1 SEHNR, CDR2 FQNEAQ (reference sequence). V lost 5 bases, J lost 5 bases, and 12 bases lay in between. The CDR3 is CASSEQGWETQYF. The CDR3 DNA is TGTGCCAGCAGCGAACAGGGATGGGAGACCCAGTACTTC.

This clone came up once. The gene calls are TRBV4-1 and TRBJ2-6; TRBD2 agrees at 7 bases. The CDR3 is 17 residues long. V lost 1 base, J lost 0 bases, and 3 bases stayed unmatched. Germline assignment: CDR1 MGHRA and CDR2 YSYEKL. The CDR3 DNA reads TGCGCCAGCAGCCAAGGACTAGCCTACTCTGGGGCCAACGTCCTGACTTTC. Amino acids: CASSQGLAYSGANVLTF.

The rearrangement uses TRBV29-1 and TRBJ1-2; 10 nucleotides agree with TRBD1. Germline V gene data show CDR1 as SQVTM and CDR2 as ANQGSEA. V was clipped by 0 bases and J by 4 bases; unmatched bases: 11. This CDR3 comprises 17 residues. The CDR3 nucleotides are TGCAGCGTTGAAGATCTTACCGGACAGGGGGACCCCTATGGCTACACCTTC. It is translated as CSVEDLTGQGDPYGYTF.

This chain connects TRBV30 to TRBJ2-2; 9 positions agree with TRBD1. Germline CDR1 reads GTSNPN; CDR2 reads SVGIG (reference sequence). The CDR3 loop spans 18 amino acids. The junction had 20 bases not matched to a gene; V was cut back by 6 bases and J by 6 bases. For the CDR3, the DNA is TGTGCCTGTCAGTCGGGGACAGGGTCTTTAATAGCGGCCGGGGAGCTGTTTTTT. As protein: CACQSGTGSLIAAGELFF.

This chain uses TRBV18 with TRBJ2-1; 10 positions agree with TRBD1. V shed 3 bases, J shed 4 bases, and the junction held 3 bases outside the gene matches. Germline V CDR1 and CDR2: KGHSH, LQKENI. CDR3 size: 15 residues. CDR3 loop: CASSPTGQGYNEQFF. The CDR3 bases are TGTGCCAGCTCACCTACGGGACAGGGGTACAATGAGCAGTTCTTC.

Comment on this clone: Other DNA sequences in this specimen translate into the identical CDR3. The CDR3 loop reads CASSLGQQETQYF. CDR3 nucleotide sequence: TGCGCCAGCAGCTTGGGACAGCAAGAGACCCAGTACTTC. J is TRBJ2-5 and V is TRBV5-1, with a weak D call TRBD1 (5 bases). This CDR3 region has 13 residues. CDR1 SGHRS and CDR2 YFSETQ come from the germline V gene. The ends were cut back, 0 bases at V and 2 bases at J, with 5 bases in the middle.